This is a list of T cell receptor beta chains from one sample in a study of blood T cell repertoires in COVID-19. Generated by immunoSEQ multiplex PCR, the TCRdb table keeps only in-frame clones and is missing some. Of 130,000 to 150,000 clones detected, about 88% appear once; the ten largest clones hold about 2%. Sequences were obtained from peripheral blood. These receptors were obtained from a human donor in a cohort sampled during active COVID-19. CDR3s include the opening cysteine and the closing phenylalanine or tryptophan. Fields, in order: J gene, V gene, clone size, D gene, CDR3 protein, CDR3 DNA. D genes are given only for firm matches. Only some rows state a clone size, as once, few, many or a class for expanded clones.

>TRBJ1-6|TRBV18|.|TRBD1
CASSPPGQGNPLHF
TGTGCCAGCTCACCCCCGGGACAGGGTAATCCCCTCCACTTT
>TRBJ2-1|TRBV4-2|.|.
CASSRTESRETGEQFF
TGTGCCAGCAGCCGGACGGAATCCAGGGAAACGGGTGAGCAGTTCTTC
>TRBJ2-7|TRBV6-6|.|.
CASSYSSAYEQYF
TGTGCCAGCAGTTACTCAAGCGCCTACGAGCAGTACTTC
>TRBJ2-5|TRBV7-2|once|TRBD2
CASSLRGGRVGETQYF
TGTGCCAGCAGCTTACGGGGGGGCCGGGTTGGAGAGACCCAGTACTTC
>TRBJ2-3|TRBV4-2|.|TRBD2
CASSQVVRVGGADTQYF
TGTGCCAGCAGCCAAGTAGTTCGTGTGGGAGGGGCAGATACGCAGTATTTT
>TRBJ2-2|TRBV27|.|TRBD1
CASSYRGQVNTGELFF
TGTGCCAGCAGCTACCGGGGACAGGTGAACACCGGGGAGCTGTTTTTT
>TRBJ2-1|TRBV11-2|.|.
CASSFIGLYNEQFF
TGTGCCAGCAGCTTTATTGGGCTTTACAATGAGCAGTTCTTC
>TRBJ2-3|TRBV24-1|.|.
CATSAETDTQYF
TGTGCCACCAGTGCCGAGACAGATACGCAGTATTTT
>TRBJ2-3|TRBV4-2|.|.
CASSQMPREITDTQYF
TGTGCCAGCAGCCAAATGCCTAGAGAAATCACAGATACGCAGTATTTT
>TRBJ1-2|TRBV4-1|.|.
CASSQDSETDANYGYTF
TGCGCCAGCAGCCAAGATTCGGAGACGGATGCTAACTATGGCTACACCTTC
>TRBJ2-7|TRBV25-1|.|.
CASSEIGQQSSYEQYF
TGTGCCAGCAGTGAAATCGGACAGCAGAGCTCCTACGAGCAGTACTTC
>TRBJ1-6|TRBV7-9|.|.
CASSLDVSPLHF
TGTGCCAGCAGCTTAGATGTATCACCCCTCCACTTT
>TRBJ2-1|TRBV7-3|.|TRBD2
CASSLTGTNFNEQFF
TGTGCCAGCAGCTTAACCGGGACTAACTTCAATGAGCAGTTCTTC
>TRBJ2-2|TRBV4-1|once|TRBD2
CASNLRTSGTAGELFF
TGCGCCAGCAACCTCCGGACTAGCGGGACCGCCGGGGAGCTGTTTTTT
>TRBJ2-7|TRBV7-2|.|TRBD1
CASVLRTLPGTGYDEQYF
TGTGCCAGCGTTTTGAGGACCCTCCCCGGGACAGGCTACGACGAGCAGTACTTC
>TRBJ2-2|TRBV7-2|once|.
CASSSDWGAGTGELFF
TGTGCCAGCAGCTCAGATTGGGGTGCGGGGACCGGGGAGCTGTTTTTT
>TRBJ2-6|TRBV7-9|.|.
CASSQRNSGANVLTF
TGTGCCAGCAGCCAGCGTAACTCTGGGGCCAACGTCCTGACTTTC
>TRBJ2-7|TRBV6-2/TRBV6-3|.|.
CASSYSVSGVSFYEQYF
TGTGCCAGCAGTTACAGTGTTTCAGGGGTCTCCTTCTACGAGCAGTACTTC
>TRBJ1-4|TRBV5-8|.|.
CASSLGHRNEKLFF
TGTGCCAGCAGCTTGGGACACAGAAATGAAAAACTGTTTTTT
>TRBJ1-2|TRBV6-6|.|TRBD1
CASSPRDRGPVGQGYTF
TGTGCCAGCAGTCCCCGGGACAGGGGGCCCGTAGGACAGGGCTACACCTTC
>TRBJ2-4|TRBV2|.|TRBD1
CASTRRTGVLLDQLAKNIQYF
TGTGCCAGCACAAGGAGGACAGGGGTCCTTCTCGACCAACTAGCCAAAAACATTCAGTACTTC
>TRBJ2-1|TRBV9|.|TRBD2
CASSVRLAGGLYNEQFF
TGTGCCAGCAGCGTTAGACTAGCGGGAGGTCTCTACAATGAGCAGTTCTTC
>TRBJ1-6|TRBV27|.|TRBD1
CASSSMTGGSNSPLHF
TGTGCCAGCAGTTCGATGACAGGGGGGTCGAATTCACCCCTCCACTTT
>TRBJ2-1|TRBV7-2|.|TRBD2
CASSLGGTSGSRAYNEQFF
TGTGCCAGCAGCTTAGGAGGGACTAGCGGGAGTAGGGCTTACAATGAGCAGTTCTTC
>TRBJ1-5|TRBV6-2/TRBV6-3|.|.
CASSYSGLNQPQHF
TGTGCCAGCAGTTACTCGGGGCTCAATCAGCCCCAGCATTTT
>TRBJ2-1|TRBV9|once|TRBD2
CASSTLAGGENEQFF
TGTGCCAGCAGCACCCTAGCGGGAGGAGAAAATGAGCAGTTCTTC
>TRBJ2-7|TRBV14|.|TRBD2
CASSHSDDSGGYEQYF
TGTGCCAGCAGCCATTCTGACGATAGCGGGGGCTACGAGCAGTACTTC
>TRBJ2-7|TRBV28|.|.
CASSLLDRTYEQYF
TGTGCCAGCAGTTTACTGGACAGAACCTACGAGCAGTACTTC
>TRBJ2-5|TRBV6-2/TRBV6-3|.|TRBD1
CASSTQDRGLETQYF
TGTGCCAGCAGTACGCAGGACAGGGGGCTGGAGACCCAGTACTTC
>TRBJ1-1|TRBV7-2|.|TRBD1
CASSWDRESEAFF
TGTGCCAGCAGCTGGGACAGGGAGTCTGAAGCTTTCTTT
>TRBJ2-7|TRBV7-2|.|.
CASSLSTYDEQYF
TGTGCCAGCAGCTTATCGACTTACGACGAGCAGTACTTC
>TRBJ1-5|TRBV29-1|.|.
CSVASGMGQPQHF
TGCAGCGTTGCCTCAGGGATGGGGCAGCCCCAGCATTTT
>TRBJ2-1|TRBV9|.|.
CASGTSEQFF
TGTGCCAGCGGGACAAGCGAGCAGTTCTTC
>TRBJ1-1|TRBV15|.|.
CATSREGAGRNTEAFF
TGTGCCACCAGCAGAGAAGGAGCTGGCAGGAACACTGAAGCTTTCTTT
>TRBJ2-5|TRBV19|.|TRBD2
CASTPTSGYQETQYF
TGTGCCAGTACCCCAACTAGCGGTTACCAAGAGACCCAGTACTTC
>TRBJ2-1|TRBV7-2|once|TRBD1
CASSLGRTGGGEQFF
TGTGCCAGCAGCTTAGGGAGGACAGGGGGCGGTGAGCAGTTCTTC
>TRBJ2-3|TRBV9|.|TRBD1
CASSVLFGDSHTQYF
TGTGCCAGCAGCGTATTGTTTGGGGACAGCCATACGCAGTATTTT
>TRBJ2-7|TRBV25-1|.|TRBD2
CASSDPRLAGGGNEQYF
TGTGCCAGCAGTGACCCCAGACTAGCGGGGGGCGGAAACGAGCAGTACTTC
>TRBJ2-3|TRBV4-1|.|.
CASSQDRGKADTQYF
TGCGCCAGCAGCCAAGATCGAGGGAAGGCAGATACGCAGTATTTT